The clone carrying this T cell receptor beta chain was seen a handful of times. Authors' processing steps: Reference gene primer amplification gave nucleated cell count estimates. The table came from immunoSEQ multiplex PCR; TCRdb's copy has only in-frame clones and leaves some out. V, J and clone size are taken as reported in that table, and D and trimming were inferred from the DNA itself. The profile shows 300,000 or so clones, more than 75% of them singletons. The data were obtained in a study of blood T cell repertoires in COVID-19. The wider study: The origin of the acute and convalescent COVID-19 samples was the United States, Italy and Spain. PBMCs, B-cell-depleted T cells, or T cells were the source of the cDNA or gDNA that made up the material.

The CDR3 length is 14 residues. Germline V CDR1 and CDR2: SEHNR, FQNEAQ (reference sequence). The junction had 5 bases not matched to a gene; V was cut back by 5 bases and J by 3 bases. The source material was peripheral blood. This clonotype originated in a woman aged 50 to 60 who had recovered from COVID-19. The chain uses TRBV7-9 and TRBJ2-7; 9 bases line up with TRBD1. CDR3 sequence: CASSPDRGIYEQYF. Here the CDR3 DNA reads TGTGCCAGCAGCCCGGACAGGGGAATCTACGAGCAGTACTTC.